This T cell receptor beta chain was profiled in a study of shared clonotypes between healthy human individuals. The CDR3 covers 15 residues. Per the germline V gene, CDR1 is SGHTA and CDR2 is FQGNSA. Trimming pared 5 bases from V and 0 bases from J, leaving 8 bases between. Nashville, Tennessee was home to all donors, who were Caucasian adults. Assay: immunoSEQ multiplex PCR; the TCRdb copy retains only in-frame clones and omits some. The table has 2 million to 2.5 million clones, 90% to 96% seen once; the top ten hold 0.1% to 0.15%. V gene TRBV7-2 combines with J gene TRBJ1-6; a weak D match, TRBD1 (5 bases). The TCR sequence derives from a man younger than 35 in good health. Input material: naive CD4+ T cells sorted from blood. The subset here: CD45RA+ positively selected. CDR3 region: CASSIQDSYNSPLHF. The CDR3 nucleotides read TGTGCCAGCAGCATACAGGACTCCTATAATTCACCCCTCCACTTT.